The clone carrying this T cell receptor (beta chain) occurred many times. What it binds is not known. Semi-nested PCR with Nested Universal Primer A followed constant-region reverse priming of full-length variable regions. A single record per CDR3 protein comes from TCRdb applying MiXCR to the 5' RACE reads. Of 40,000 to 55,000 distinct CDR3 sequences listed, more than 20% are singletons. Treg sorting used a CD4+CD25+CD127-/low gate. Overall study findings and caveats: Tumor Tregs overlapped most with tumor, then blood, naive CD4+ cells. In terms of TCR gene usage, tumor memory CD4+ T cells clustered together with blood and lymph node memory CD4+ cells, as well as with lymph node naive CD4+ cells. Larger-cohort validation covered only one TCR beta V-J rearrangement.

The CDR3 runs 15 residues. The germline V gene encodes CDR1 MNHEY and CDR2 SMNVEV (reference sequence). Trimming removed 7 bases from V and 2 bases from J, with 16 bases in between. The sequencing input was Tregs sorted from a lymph node. This rearrangement joins TRBV27 to TRBJ2-3; D is perhaps TRBD1 or TRBD2 (5 bases each). This TCR was sampled from a female donor with breast cancer. Here the CDR3 reads CASTPRWGITDTQYF. The CDR3, as DNA: TGTGCCAGCACCCCAAGGTGGGGGATCACAGATACGCAGTATTTT.